What follows are 5 T cell receptor beta chains derived from one specimen sequenced in a study of T-cell reconstitution after alpha-beta-depleted transplantation in children. A TCRbeta library incorporating unique molecular identifiers was prepared. TCRdb re-called the PCR reads through MiXCR, storing one row per CDR3 protein. The sample has about 58,000 distinct CDR3 sequences; 35% to 55% are singletons. This specimen consisted of PBMCs, mostly from graft donor cells, obtained 360 days after TCRalphabeta/CD19-depleted stem cell transplant. These receptors came from a male patient between 10 and 17 years old who had a stem cell transplant for acute lymphoblastic leukemia, so the T cells may come from the graft donor.

The chain carries TRBV29-1 and TRBJ2-4; D might be TRBD2 (5 bases). Germline CDR1 reads SQVTM; CDR2 reads ANQGSEA. V was shortened by 3 bases and J by 4 bases, with 7 bases between the two germline ends. The CDR3 loop spans 12 amino acids. CDR3 sequence reads: CSVDGGKNIQYF. As DNA, the CDR3 is TGCAGCGTTGATGGCGGGAAAAACATTCAGTACTTC.

V gene TRBV20-1 combines with J gene TRBJ2-1; no definite D call. This CDR3 is built from 12 residues. V was clipped by 2 bases and J by 10 bases, with 12 bases between them. CDR1 and CDR2 from the germline V gene are DFQATT and SNEGSKA (reference sequence). CDR3 region: CSARTHFGEQFF. As DNA, the CDR3 is TGCAGTGCTAGAACCCACTTTGGGGAGCAGTTCTTC.

This clonotype was counted only a few times. The CDR3 DNA is TGTGCCAGCAGTTTATTGGCGAACACCGGGGAGCTGTTTTTT. Translation: CASSLLANTGELFF. The chain is built from TRBV12-3 or TRBV12-4 and TRBJ2-2; no clear D gene. The CDR3 totals 14 residues. Deletions cut 2 bases from V and 0 bases from J, with 4 bases between.

In its sample, this clonotype was seen a few times. The gene calls are TRBV12-3 or TRBV12-4 and TRBJ2-4, with D perhaps matching TRBD1 (6 bases). The CDR3 totals 14 residues. V shed 6 bases and J shed 1 base, with 10 bases lying between them. CDR3 sequence: CASSPTGAKNIQYF. CDR3 coding DNA: TGTGCCAGCAGCCCTACAGGGGCCAAAAACATTCAGTACTTC.

The chain couples TRBV7-9 to TRBJ2-3; 7 bases align to TRBD1. Trimming took 6 bases from V and 5 from J; bases not matched to a gene: 11. The CDR3 is 15 amino acids. Germline values: CDR1 SEHNR, CDR2 FQNEAQ (reference sequence). The CDR3, as DNA: TGTGCCAGCAGTTCTACACGACAGGGAAGAGATACGCAGTATTTT. It codes for CASSSTRQGRDTQYF.